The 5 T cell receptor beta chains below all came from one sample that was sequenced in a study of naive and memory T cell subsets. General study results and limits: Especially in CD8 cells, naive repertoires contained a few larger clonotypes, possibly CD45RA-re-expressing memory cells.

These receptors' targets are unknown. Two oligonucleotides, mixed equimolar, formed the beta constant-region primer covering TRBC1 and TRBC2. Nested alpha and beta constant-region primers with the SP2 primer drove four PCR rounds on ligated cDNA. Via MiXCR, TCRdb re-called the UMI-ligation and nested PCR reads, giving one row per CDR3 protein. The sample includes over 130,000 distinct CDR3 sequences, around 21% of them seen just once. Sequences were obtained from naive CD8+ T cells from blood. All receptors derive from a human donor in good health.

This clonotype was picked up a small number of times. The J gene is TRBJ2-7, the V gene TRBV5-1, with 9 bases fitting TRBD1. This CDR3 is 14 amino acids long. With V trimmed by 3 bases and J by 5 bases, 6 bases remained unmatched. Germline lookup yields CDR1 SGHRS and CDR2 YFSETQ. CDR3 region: CASSWGTGLDEQYF. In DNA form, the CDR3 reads TGCGCCAGCAGCTGGGGGACAGGGCTGGACGAGCAGTACTTC.

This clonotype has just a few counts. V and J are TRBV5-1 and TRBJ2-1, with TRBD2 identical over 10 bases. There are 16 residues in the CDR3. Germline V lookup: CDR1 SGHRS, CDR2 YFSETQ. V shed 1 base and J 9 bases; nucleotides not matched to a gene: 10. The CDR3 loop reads CASSLSASGRRSEQFF. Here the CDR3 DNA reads TGCGCCAGCAGCTTGTCGGCTAGCGGGAGAAGGAGTGAGCAGTTCTTC.

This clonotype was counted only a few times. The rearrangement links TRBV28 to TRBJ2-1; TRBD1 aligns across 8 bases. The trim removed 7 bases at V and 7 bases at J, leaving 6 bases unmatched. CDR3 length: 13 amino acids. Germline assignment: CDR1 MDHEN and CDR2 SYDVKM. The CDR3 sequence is CASTVTGDNEQFF. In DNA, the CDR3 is TGTGCCAGCACCGTGACAGGGGATAATGAGCAGTTCTTC.

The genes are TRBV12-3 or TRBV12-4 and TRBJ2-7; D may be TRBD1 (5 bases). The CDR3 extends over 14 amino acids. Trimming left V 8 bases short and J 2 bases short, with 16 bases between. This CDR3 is CASLAQESPYEQYF. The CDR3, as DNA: TGTGCCAGCCTGGCACAGGAGAGTCCCTACGAGCAGTACTTC.

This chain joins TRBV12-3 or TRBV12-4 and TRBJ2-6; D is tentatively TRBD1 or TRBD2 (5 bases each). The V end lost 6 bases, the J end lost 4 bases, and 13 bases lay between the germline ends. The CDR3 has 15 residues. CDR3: CASSLPRDGANVLTF. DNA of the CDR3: TGTGCCAGCAGCCTCCCCAGGGACGGGGCCAACGTCCTGACTTTC.